Shown below are 27 T cell receptor beta chains from a single sample sequenced in a study of early T cells in non-severe SARS-CoV-2 infection. TCRdb used MiXCR to reprocess the 5' RACE reads, holding one entry per CDR3 protein. The data hold roughly 62,000 distinct CDR3 sequences, with roughly 8% observed a single time. Source material: whole blood. Every receptor here comes from an adult who was a healthcare worker with PCR-confirmed SARS-CoV-2 infection or an uninfected control (not recorded which).

This clonotype was seen at least ten times. The chain carries TRBV20-1 and TRBJ1-5; D unresolved. V lost 0 bases to trimming and J lost 9 bases, with 15 bases between them. Germline V lookup: CDR1 DFQATT, CDR2 SNEGSKA (reference sequence). The CDR3 is 14 amino acids. Here the CDR3 DNA reads TGCAGTGCTAGAGATTCCCAGTTTGACTCGCCCCAGCATTTT. Translated: CSARDSQFDSPQHF.

This rearrangement joins TRBV27 to TRBJ2-7; D is unclear. Germline CDR1 MNHEY, CDR2 SMNVEV (reference sequence). There are 14 residues in the CDR3. The ends were cut back, 3 bases at V and 2 bases at J, with 11 bases in the middle. CDR3 loop: CASSFARSAYEQYF. As DNA, the CDR3 is TGTGCCAGCAGTTTCGCTAGGTCCGCCTACGAGCAGTACTTC.

This clonotype turned up a few times. The chain recombines TRBV5-5 with TRBJ2-7; no clear D. The V gene's germline CDR1 is SGHKS and CDR2 YYEKEE (reference sequence). V shed 0 bases and J shed 2 bases, with 9 bases lying between them. CDR3 size: 14 residues. The CDR3 here is CASSLAGRAYEQYF. CDR3 in DNA: TGTGCCAGCAGCTTGGCGGGTAGAGCCTACGAGCAGTACTTC.

This clonotype was detected ten times or more. This chain links TRBV9 with TRBJ2-6; 8 bases are a match to TRBD1. The germline V gene has CDR1 SGDLS and CDR2 YYNGEE. This CDR3 has 16 amino acids. Germline trimming cut 4 bases from V and 11 bases from J; bases unmatched to any gene: 14. The CDR3 here is CASSRTGQGEAYVLTF. CDR3 coding DNA: TGTGCCAGCAGCCGGACAGGGCAGGGCGAAGCATACGTCCTGACTTTC.

J is TRBJ2-4 and V is TRBV5-1; D might be TRBD1 (6 bases). CDR3 length equals 14 residues. Germline CDR1 is SGHRS and CDR2 is YFSETQ. The V gene lost 5 bases and the J gene lost 8 bases, with 17 bases spanning the gap. The CDR3 sequence: CASRGTPQEDIQYF. The CDR3 DNA reads as TGCGCCAGCAGAGGGACACCGCAAGAGGACATTCAGTACTTC.

This clonotype was seen only a few times. V usage is TRBV28 and J usage is TRBJ2-7; TRBD1 matches 11 bases. V lost 4 bases to trimming and J lost 4 bases; unmatched junction nucleotides: 9. This CDR3 has 16 amino acids. Germline assignment: CDR1 MDHEN and CDR2 SYDVKM. The CDR3 here is CASSSSGTGGEYEQYF. In DNA form, the CDR3 reads TGTGCCAGCAGTTCCTCCGGGACAGGGGGTGAATACGAGCAGTACTTC.

J is TRBJ1-5 and V is TRBV7-7; possibly TRBD1 for D (5 bases). CDR1 and CDR2 (germline): SSHAT, FNYEAQ (reference sequence). The CDR3 has 13 residues. The V end lost 3 bases, the J end lost 5 bases, and 8 bases lay between the germline ends. The CDR3, as DNA: TGTGCCAGCAGCTTGGACACATATCAGCCCCAGCATTTT. Protein: CASSLDTYQPQHF. Full variable domain (remainder filled in from reference TRBV7-7 and TRBJ1-5): GAGVSQSPRYKVTKRGQDVTLRCDPISSHATLYWYQQALGQGPEFLTYFNYEAQPDKSGLPSDRFSAERPEGSISTLTIQRTEQRDSAMYRCASSLDTYQPQHFGDGTRLSIL.

This clonotype was detected many times. The rearrangement links TRBV27 to TRBJ2-4; TRBD2 aligns across 10 bases. Germline V gene lookup returns CDR1 MNHEY and CDR2 SMNVEV (reference sequence). V lost 4 bases to trimming and J lost 6 bases; unmatched junction nucleotides: 3. CDR3 length: 14 residues. The CDR3 DNA sequence: TGTGCCAGCAGTTCGAGGACTAGCGGAAACATTCAGTACTTC. As protein: CASSSRTSGNIQYF.

The chain combines TRBV19 with TRBJ1-1; D might be TRBD1 (6 bases). This CDR3 is built from 13 residues. Between the trimmed V and J ends, which lost 6 bases and 5 bases, there was a span of 13 bases. CDR1 is LNHDA and CDR2 is SQIVND in the germline V gene (reference sequence). CDR3 amino acids: CASRDSLETEAFF. Written as DNA, the CDR3 is TGTGCCAGTAGGGACAGTCTTGAAACTGAAGCTTTCTTT.

The V and J genes are TRBV7-2 and TRBJ1-2; no definite D call. CDR3 length: 13 residues. Germline V gives CDR1 SGHTA, CDR2 FQGNSA. V shed 5 bases and J shed 4 bases, with 11 bases lying between them. CDR3 coding DNA: TGTGCCAGCAGCCCTAGAGGAGGCTATGGCTACACCTTC. It yields the protein CASSPRGGYGYTF.

V and J are TRBV6-5 and TRBJ2-2, with 7 bases matching TRBD1. The CDR3 extends over 16 amino acids. Germline assignment: CDR1 MNHEY and CDR2 SVGAGI. Losses at the gene ends were 0 bases for V and 6 bases for J; bases not matched to a gene: 7. The CDR3 sequence is CASSYSEEGASGELFF. CDR3 in DNA: TGTGCCAGCAGTTACTCGGAAGAGGGGGCATCCGGGGAGCTGTTTTTT.

The table lists this clonotype with many counts. The rearrangement joins TRBV28 to TRBJ2-7; 8 nucleotides agree with TRBD2. The length of the CDR3 is 15 residues. Trimming took 10 bases from V and 4 from J; bases not matched to a gene: 15. Germline V gene data show CDR1 as MDHEN and CDR2 as SYDVKM. The CDR3 is CATLSHQRESYEQYF. The CDR3 DNA reads as TGTGCCACCTTAAGTCATCAGCGGGAGTCGTACGAGCAGTACTTC.

This clonotype was counted ten times or more. In nucleotides, the CDR3 is TGCGCCAGCAGACACGCGGGAGGTTACAATGAGCAGTTCTTC. Its protein is CASRHAGGYNEQFF. The chain links TRBV5-1 to TRBJ2-1, with TRBD2 matching 8 bases. The V and J ends lost 5 bases and 4 bases, in that order; junction bases with no gene match: 5. Germline V CDR1 and CDR2: SGHRS, YFSETQ. The CDR3 spans 14 residues.

This clonotype was recorded at least ten times. The chain has TRBV3-1 and TRBJ1-1; D remains ambiguous. This CDR3 contains 14 residues. Germline lookup yields CDR1 LGHDT and CDR2 YNNKEL (reference sequence). Trimming shortened V by 2 bases and J by 1 base, and 8 bases separated the two germline ends. In nucleotides, the CDR3 is TGTGCCAGCAGCCAACCGGGCCCGAACACTGAAGCTTTCTTT. This sequence encodes CASSQPGPNTEAFF.

Ten or more counts support this clonotype. V usage is TRBV20-1 and J usage is TRBJ2-5, with no clear D. Germline V gives CDR1 DFQATT, CDR2 SNEGSKA (reference sequence). This CDR3 region has 15 residues. Trimming shortened V by 6 bases and J by 4 bases, and 21 bases separated the two germline ends. CDR3 nucleotides: TGCAGTGCCCCGCAGCCCCTTAAGGATGTAGAGACCCAGTACTTC. This encodes CSAPQPLKDVETQYF.

The chain combines TRBV27 with TRBJ2-7, with no clear D. The CDR3 runs to 14 residues. Germline V gives CDR1 MNHEY, CDR2 SMNVEV (reference sequence). V was cut by 6 bases and J by 0 bases, with 12 bases left in between. This chain's CDR3 is CASSPLPLSYEQYF. CDR3 DNA: TGTGCCAGCAGCCCGCTTCCACTCTCCTACGAGCAGTACTTC.

In this sample, this clonotype turned up many times. The CDR3 DNA follows: TGTGCCAGTGAGCCGGGTCGGGACAGGGGCAAAAACATTCAGTACTTC. Translation: CASEPGRDRGKNIQYF. This chain uses TRBV19 with TRBJ2-4, with TRBD1 matching over 10 bases. Germline-derived CDR1 and CDR2 are LNHDA and SQIVND (reference sequence). There are 16 residues in the CDR3. With V trimmed by 8 bases and J by 3 bases, 10 bases remained unmatched. Together with reference TRBV19 and TRBJ2-4, the CDR3 gives the full variable domain: DGGITQSPKYLFRKEGQNVTLSCEQNLNHDAMYWYRQDPGQGLRLIYYSQIVNDFQKGDIAEGYSVSREKKESFPLTVTSAQKNPTAFYLCASEPGRDRGKNIQYFGAGTRLSVL.

The chain couples TRBV29-1 to TRBJ1-1; TRBD1 is a possible D gene (5 bases). Germline V gene lookup returns CDR1 SQVTM and CDR2 ANQGSEA. The ends were cut back, 1 base at V and 3 bases at J, with 15 bases in the middle. The CDR3 length is 15 residues. The CDR3 loop reads CSVEGGAIGDTEAFF. CDR3 sequence (DNA): TGCAGCGTTGAAGGAGGGGCAATAGGGGACACTGAAGCTTTCTTT.

This chain uses TRBV28 with TRBJ2-5, with D possibly TRBD2 on 6 matching bases. Germline CDR1 reads MDHEN; CDR2 reads SYDVKM. Trimming left V 6 bases short and J 2 bases short, with 13 bases between. CDR3 length equals 14 residues. The CDR3 loop reads CASSLAGRQETQYF. The CDR3 DNA reads as TGTGCCAGCAGCCTAGCAGGGAGGCAAGAGACCCAGTACTTC.

For this clonotype: A much larger clone differs from this one at a single base, so this may be a read error. The rearrangement uses TRBV28 and TRBJ2-2; the match to TRBD1 covers 11 bases. J was trimmed by 5 bases and V by 5 bases; bases with no gene match: 13. Per the germline V gene, CDR1 is MDHEN and CDR2 is SYDVKM. The CDR3 runs 18 residues. The CDR3 is CASSLWVSGTGGTGELFF. Here the CDR3 DNA reads TGTGCCAGCAGTCTTTGGGTTTCCGGGACAGGGGGAACCGGGGAGCTGTTTTTT.

The sample holds a few counts of this clonotype. This sequence joins TRBV18 and TRBJ2-2; perhaps D is TRBD1 or TRBD2 (5 bases each). This CDR3 contains 16 residues. The V end was cut by 0 bases, the J end by 3 bases, with 11 bases between. Germline V gives CDR1 KGHSH, CDR2 LQKENI. CDR3 residues: CASSPPGDSYTGELFF. CDR3 nucleotides: TGTGCCAGCTCACCACCGGGAGACAGCTACACCGGGGAGCTGTTTTTT.

The chain uses TRBV6-2 or TRBV6-3 and TRBJ2-5; D is unresolved. This CDR3 is built from 12 residues. V gave up 8 bases and J gave up 5 bases, with 12 bases separating them. Germline V CDR1 and CDR2: MNHEY, SVGEGT. CDR3 residues: CASRPDTETQYF. The CDR3, as DNA: TGTGCCAGCCGGCCGGATACGGAGACCCAGTACTTC.

The gene calls are TRBV28 and TRBJ2-7; no clear D. This CDR3 has 12 amino acids. Per germline, CDR1 MDHEN and CDR2 SYDVKM. V dropped 6 bases and J dropped 7 bases, with 13 bases sitting between them. CDR3 DNA: TGTGCCAGCAGCCCTCCCTCCAGGGAGCAGTACTTC. Translation: CASSPPSREQYF.

There are many counts of this clonotype. V is TRBV5-1 and J is TRBJ2-1; 9 bases match TRBD1. The germline gives CDR1 SGHRS, CDR2 YFSETQ. CDR3 length: 12 residues. V lost 4 bases to trimming and J lost 9 bases; unmatched junction nucleotides: 2. CDR3 sequence: CASSLQGAEQFF. DNA of the CDR3: TGCGCCAGCAGCCTACAGGGGGCTGAGCAGTTCTTC.

The chain couples TRBV24-1 to TRBJ2-5; 9 nucleotides match TRBD2. Germline V gives CDR1 KGHDR, CDR2 SFDVKD. Trimming cost V 7 bases and J 5 bases; bases outside gene matches: 4. The CDR3 is 13 residues long. DNA for the CDR3: TGTGCCACCAGCCCCGGACTAGCGGAGACCCAGTACTTC. Protein product: CATSPGLAETQYF.

For this clonotype: Given a much more abundant clone one base away, this may be a read error. The rearrangement links TRBV29-1 to TRBJ2-7, with D uncertain. In germline, CDR1 is SQVTM, CDR2 ANQGSEA. This CDR3 has 12 residues. Trimming pared 5 bases from V and 4 bases from J, leaving 12 bases between. CDR3 sequence (DNA): TGCAGCGTTTCGCTCCAATGGTACGAGCAGTACTTC. Its protein is CSVSLQWYEQYF.

V and J are TRBV5-1 and TRBJ2-5; TRBD2 agrees at 8 bases. Trimming at V came to 1 base and at J to 7 bases, leaving 12 bases not matched to a gene. The CDR3 has 16 residues. Germline values: CDR1 SGHRS, CDR2 YFSETQ. The CDR3 DNA reads as TGCGCCAGCAGCTTGTCCCCGGGGGGGAAGTCTGGGACCCAGTACTTC. This sequence encodes CASSLSPGGKSGTQYF. Based on the CDR3 plus reference TRBV5-1 and TRBJ2-5, the full variable domain is KAGVTQTPRYLIKTRGQQVTLSCSPISGHRSVSWYQQTPGQGLQFLFEYFSETQRNKGNFPGRFSGRQFSNSRSEMNVSTLELGDSALYLCASSLSPGGKSGTQYFGPGTRLLVL.